Detailed here is one T cell receptor (beta chain). Its antigen is not known. Graves' hyperthyroidism showing no ophthalmopathy progression within 18 months was considered stable. This entry is derived from a study of T cells in Graves' hyperthyroidism and ophthalmopathy. What was amplified from RNA transcripts were TCR beta CDR3 regions. The TCR CDR3 first-round RT-PCR relied on the HTBI primer set. Each CDR3 protein gets one entry after TCRdb re-called the multiplex PCR reads with MiXCR. This table holds some 800,000 distinct CDR3 sequences, 38% found once. Study-level findings and limits: Most thyroid clonotypes expanded above 0.001 appeared in blood too.

Specimen: blood. This TCR was sampled from a man between 18 and 35 years old with Graves' hyperthyroidism.

The CDR3 DNA is TGTGCCACCAGCAGAGGCGGAATGGGCTCCACAGATACGCAGTATTTT. Translating gives CATSRGGMGSTDTQYF. This chain uses TRBV15 with TRBJ2-3, with unresolved D. The CDR3 extends over 16 amino acids. Trimming took 1 base from V and 2 from J, leaving 13 bases between them. Per the germline V gene, CDR1 is LNHNV and CDR2 is YYDKDF (reference sequence).